The entry below describes one T cell receptor beta chain. The table came from immunoSEQ multiplex PCR; TCRdb's copy has only in-frame clones and leaves some out. The sample lists approximately 310,000 clones; 85% were seen once. This sample is part of a study of blood T cell repertoires in COVID-19. CDR1 is SGHTA, CDR2 FQGNSA, per germline. The CDR3 is 18 residues long. V gave up 1 base and J gave up 0 bases; unmatched junction bases: 9. The sample comprised PBMCs or T cells enriched from blood (not recorded which). The receptor's source is a woman in her thirties who had been exposed to COVID-19. The rearrangement uses TRBV7-2 and TRBJ2-3; 8 nucleotides agree with TRBD2. CDR3 residues: CASSLERRRGASTDTQYF. In nucleotides, the CDR3 is TGTGCCAGCAGCTTAGAACGGAGGCGGGGGGCTAGCACAGATACGCAGTATTTT.